These T cell receptor beta chains were read from a single sample in a study of blood T cell repertoires in COVID-19. TCRdb keeps only in-frame clones here, not all; method: immunoSEQ multiplex PCR. Among roughly 30,000 clones listed, 88% were seen once. The sequencing sample was made of peripheral blood. The receptors were gathered from a man between 60 and 75 years old with COVID-19, enrolled during active disease. Both conserved end residues are part of each CDR3. D genes are given only for firm matches. Clone size is not always given. Where it is, it says once, few, many or a class for expanded clones.

d_gene	v_gene	abundance	j_gene	CDR3aa	CDR3nt
TRBD2	TRBV11-2	NA	TRBJ2-7	CASSLDDSGTIYEQYF	TGTGCCAGCAGCTTAGATGATAGCGGGACCATTTACGAGCAGTACTTC
TRBD1	TRBV6-2/TRBV6-3	NA	TRBJ1-5	CASSKRTGVRQPQHF	TGTGCCAGCAGTAAGAGGACAGGTGTGCGGCAGCCCCAGCATTTT
TRBD2	TRBV5-1	NA	TRBJ2-5	CASSSLQLAGPLIIGETQYF	TGCGCCAGCAGCTCTCTTCAGCTAGCGGGCCCCCTTATAATCGGGGAGACCCAGTACTTC
NA	TRBV10-1	NA	TRBJ2-1	CASSEDSYNEQFF	TGCGCCAGCAGTGAGGACTCATACAATGAGCAGTTCTTC
NA	TRBV18	once	TRBJ1-4	CASSPGTTSLPLFF	TGTGCCAGCTCACCTGGGACAACCTCCCTCCCACTGTTTTTT
TRBD2	TRBV6-5	NA	TRBJ2-3	CASSSPGTKRNTQYF	TGTGCCAGCAGTTCACCCGGGACTAAGCGGAACACGCAGTATTTT
TRBD2	TRBV19	once	TRBJ2-1	CASSRTSGRSDEQFF	TGTGCCAGTAGTCGGACTAGCGGGAGGAGTGATGAGCAGTTCTTC
TRBD1	TRBV12-3/TRBV12-4	NA	TRBJ2-7	CASSSTGLEQYF	TGTGCCAGCAGTTCGACAGGGCTCGAGCAGTACTTC
TRBD1	TRBV18	NA	TRBJ2-2	CASSPNRQGASGELFF	TGTGCCAGCTCACCCAACCGACAGGGGGCTAGCGGGGAGCTGTTTTTT
TRBD1	TRBV15	NA	TRBJ1-1	CATSRAWTGLPHTEAFF	TGTGCCACCAGCAGAGCCTGGACAGGGCTCCCTCACACTGAAGCTTTCTTT
TRBD1	TRBV19	NA	TRBJ1-4	CASIRTGGNEKLFF	TGTGCCAGTATACGGACAGGCGGAAATGAAAAACTGTTTTTT
TRBD2	TRBV25-1	NA	TRBJ2-5	CASGGLAGGAETQYF	TGTGCCAGCGGAGGACTAGCCGGGGGTGCGGAGACCCAGTACTTC
NA	TRBV5-1	NA	TRBJ2-1	CASSLSSIYNEQFF	TGCGCCAGCAGCTTGTCTAGCATCTACAATGAGCAGTTCTTC
NA	TRBV4-1	NA	TRBJ2-7	CASSQAVFPYEQYF	TGCGCCAGCAGCCAAGCAGTATTTCCCTACGAGCAGTACTTC
NA	TRBV9	NA	TRBJ2-5	CASSVGVGLRETQYF	TGTGCCAGCAGCGTAGGGGTGGGGCTTAGGGAGACCCAGTACTTC
NA	TRBV7-2	NA	TRBJ2-7	CASSLVRLEVQYF	TGTGCCAGCAGCTTAGTGCGTCTGGAGGTGCAGTACTTC
NA	TRBV18	NA	TRBJ1-4	CASSLGTTNEKLFF	TGTGCCAGCTCCCTCGGGACAACTAATGAAAAACTGTTTTTT
TRBD2	TRBV20-1	once	TRBJ2-1	CSASGSGSGGDEQFF	TGCAGTGCTAGTGGAAGCGGGAGTGGGGGGGATGAGCAGTTCTTC
TRBD1	TRBV7-2	once	TRBJ1-3	CASSLYRGMGRSSGNTIYF	TGTGCCAGCAGCCTCTACAGGGGAATGGGACGCAGCTCTGGAAACACCATATATTTT
TRBD1	TRBV28	NA	TRBJ1-5	CASSGDRGNQPQHF	TGTGCCAGCAGTGGAGACAGGGGGAATCAGCCCCAGCATTTT
NA	TRBV28	NA	TRBJ1-2	CASSPVGTFVGYTF	TGTGCCAGCAGTCCCGTGGGGACATTTGTCGGCTACACCTTC
TRBD2	TRBV2	NA	TRBJ2-3	CASSDPGRAADTQYF	TGTGCCAGCAGTGATCCCGGGAGGGCCGCAGATACGCAGTATTTT
TRBD1	TRBV19	NA	TRBJ2-7	CASKPPGGSYEQYF	TGTGCCAGTAAACCGCCAGGGGGCTCCTACGAGCAGTACTTC
NA	TRBV9	NA	TRBJ2-2	CASSITGNTGELFF	TGTGCCAGCAGCATCACAGGGAACACCGGGGAGCTGTTTTTT
NA	TRBV25-1	NA	TRBJ1-2	CASSDQGTLYGYTF	TGTGCCAGCAGTGACCAAGGGACACTCTATGGCTACACCTTC
TRBD1	TRBV7-9	NA	TRBJ2-7	CASSTTGGMNEQYF	TGTGCCAGCAGCACGACAGGGGGCATGAACGAGCAGTACTTC
TRBD1	TRBV11-3	NA	TRBJ1-1	CASSLDRGNTEAFF	TGTGCCAGCAGCCTGGACAGGGGTAACACTGAAGCTTTCTTT
NA	TRBV28	NA	TRBJ1-5	CASSYPWRQGTIGGSGPQHF	TGTGCCAGCAGTTACCCTTGGCGGCAGGGGACTATCGGGGGTTCTGGGCCCCAGCATTTT
NA	TRBV4-3	NA	TRBJ1-1	CASSQDLEGWNTEAFF	TGCGCCAGCAGCCAAGATTTGGAGGGGTGGAACACTGAAGCTTTCTTT
TRBD1	TRBV27	NA	TRBJ2-6	CASSFGTGRARPGANVLTF	TGTGCCAGCAGTTTCGGGACAGGGAGGGCCCGTCCTGGGGCCAACGTCCTGACTTTC
NA	TRBV28	NA	TRBJ2-3	CASSRDTTDTQYF	TGTGCCAGCAGTCGGGACACCACAGATACGCAGTATTTT
TRBD1	TRBV28	NA	TRBJ1-2	CASRSGTGVGYTF	TGTGCCAGCAGGTCCGGGACAGGGGTTGGCTACACCTTC
NA	TRBV4-2	NA	TRBJ2-1	CASSQVETRSDYNEQFF	TGTGCCAGCAGCCAAGTCGAAACCCGTAGCGATTACAATGAGCAGTTCTTC
NA	TRBV29-1	NA	TRBJ1-1	CSVSTETDAEAFF	TGCAGCGTTTCGACAGAGACGGATGCTGAAGCTTTCTTT
NA	TRBV4-2	NA	TRBJ1-1	CASSQAVNTEAFF	TGTGCCAGCAGCCAAGCAGTGAACACTGAAGCTTTCTTT
TRBD1	TRBV2	NA	TRBJ2-2	CASSEQGASTGELFF	TGTGCCAGCAGTGAACAGGGGGCGAGCACCGGGGAGCTGTTTTTT
NA	TRBV6-5	once	TRBJ2-7	CASTDRFEQYF	TGTGCCAGCACCGATCGGTTCGAGCAGTACTTC
TRBD1	TRBV5-1	NA	TRBJ2-5	CASRRGQGRRQETQYF	TGCGCCAGCAGACGTGGACAGGGTCGGCGGCAAGAGACCCAGTACTTC
TRBD2	TRBV29-1	medium-sized	TRBJ2-2	CSVMTSKAGELFF	TGCAGCGTCATGACTAGCAAAGCCGGGGAGCTGTTTTTT
NA	TRBV28	NA	TRBJ2-3	CASSFPSGSTDTQYF	TGTGCCAGCAGTTTCCCGAGCGGGAGCACAGATACGCAGTATTTT
TRBD1	TRBV28	NA	TRBJ2-7	CASKNGQDYEQYF	TGTGCCAGCAAAAACGGACAGGACTACGAGCAGTACTTC
TRBD1	TRBV29-1	NA	TRBJ2-7	CSVGQGVSYEQYF	TGCAGCGTTGGACAGGGAGTTTCATACGAGCAGTACTTC
TRBD2	TRBV28	NA	TRBJ2-2	CASSLPSPGGPGTGELFF	TGTGCCAGCAGTTTACCTAGCCCGGGAGGGCCCGGCACCGGGGAGCTGTTTTTT
NA	TRBV1	NA	TRBJ1-5	CTSSPPDRNNQPQHF	TGCACCAGCAGCCCCCCGGACAGGAACAATCAGCCCCAGCATTTT
TRBD2	TRBV7-8	NA	TRBJ2-1	CASSSGTSSNEQFF	TGTGCCAGCAGCTCCGGGACTAGCTCCAATGAGCAGTTCTTC
NA	TRBV5-1	NA	TRBJ1-3	CASSLRGGPGNTIYF	TGCGCCAGCAGCTTAAGGGGAGGGCCTGGAAACACCATATATTTT
NA	TRBV2	NA	TRBJ1-4	CASRTTGAPEKLFF	TGTGCCAGCAGGACGACAGGCGCCCCGGAAAAACTGTTTTTT